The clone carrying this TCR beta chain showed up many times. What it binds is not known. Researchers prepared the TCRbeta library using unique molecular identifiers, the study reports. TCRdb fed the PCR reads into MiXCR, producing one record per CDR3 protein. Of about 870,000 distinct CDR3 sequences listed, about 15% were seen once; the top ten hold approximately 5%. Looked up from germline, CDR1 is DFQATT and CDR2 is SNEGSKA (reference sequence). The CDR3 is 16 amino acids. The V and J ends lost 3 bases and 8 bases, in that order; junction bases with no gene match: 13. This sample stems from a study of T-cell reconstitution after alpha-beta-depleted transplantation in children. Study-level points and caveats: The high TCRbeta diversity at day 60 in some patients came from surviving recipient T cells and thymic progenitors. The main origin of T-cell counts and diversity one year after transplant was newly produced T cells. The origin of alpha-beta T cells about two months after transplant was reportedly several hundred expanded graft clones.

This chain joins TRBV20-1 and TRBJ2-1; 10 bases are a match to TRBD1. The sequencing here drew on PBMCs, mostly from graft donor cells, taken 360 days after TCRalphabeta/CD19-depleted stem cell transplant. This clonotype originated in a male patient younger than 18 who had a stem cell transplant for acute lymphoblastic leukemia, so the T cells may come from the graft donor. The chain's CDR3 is CSARSVSGQGMYEQFF. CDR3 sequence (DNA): TGCAGTGCTAGGAGCGTCTCGGGACAGGGGATGTATGAGCAGTTCTTC.